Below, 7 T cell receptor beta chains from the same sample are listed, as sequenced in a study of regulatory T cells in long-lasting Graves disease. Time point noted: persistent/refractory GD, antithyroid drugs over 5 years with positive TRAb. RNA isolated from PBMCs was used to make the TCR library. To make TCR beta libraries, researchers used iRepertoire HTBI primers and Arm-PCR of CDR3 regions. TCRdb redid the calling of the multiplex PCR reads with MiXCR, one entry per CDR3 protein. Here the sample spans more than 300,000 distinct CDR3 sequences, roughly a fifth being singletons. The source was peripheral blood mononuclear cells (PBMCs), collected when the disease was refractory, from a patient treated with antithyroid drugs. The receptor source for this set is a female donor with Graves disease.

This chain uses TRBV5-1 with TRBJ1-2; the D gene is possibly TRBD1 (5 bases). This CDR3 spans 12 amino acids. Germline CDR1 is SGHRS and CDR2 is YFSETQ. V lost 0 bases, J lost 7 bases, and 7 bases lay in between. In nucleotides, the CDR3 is TGCGCCAGCAGCTTGGAAGGGGCTGGCTACACCTTC. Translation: CASSLEGAGYTF.

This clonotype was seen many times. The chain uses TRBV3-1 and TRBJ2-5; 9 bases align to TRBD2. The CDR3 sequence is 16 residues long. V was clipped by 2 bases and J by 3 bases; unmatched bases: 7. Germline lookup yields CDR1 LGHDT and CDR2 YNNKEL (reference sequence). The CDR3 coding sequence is TGTGCCAGCAGCCAAAGAAGCGGGGGGAGGAAAGAGACCCAGTACTTC. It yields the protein CASSQRSGGRKETQYF.

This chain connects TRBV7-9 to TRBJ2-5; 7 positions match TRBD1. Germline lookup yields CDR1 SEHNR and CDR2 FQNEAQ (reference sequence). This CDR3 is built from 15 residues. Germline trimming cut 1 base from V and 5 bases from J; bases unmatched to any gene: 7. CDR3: CASSLGGQSGETQYF. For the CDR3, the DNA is TGTGCCAGCAGCTTAGGGGGACAGTCGGGCGAGACCCAGTACTTC.

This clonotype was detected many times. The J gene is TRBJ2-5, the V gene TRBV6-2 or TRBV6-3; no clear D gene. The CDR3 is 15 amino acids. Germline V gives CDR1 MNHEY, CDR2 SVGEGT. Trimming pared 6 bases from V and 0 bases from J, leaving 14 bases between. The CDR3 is CASRVGSLYQETQYF. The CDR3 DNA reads TGTGCCAGCAGAGTAGGAAGCTTGTACCAAGAGACCCAGTACTTC.

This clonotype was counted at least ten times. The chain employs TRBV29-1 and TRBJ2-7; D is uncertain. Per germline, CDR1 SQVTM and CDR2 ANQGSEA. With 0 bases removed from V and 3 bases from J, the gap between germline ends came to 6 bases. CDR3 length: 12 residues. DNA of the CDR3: TGCAGCGTTGAAGATACAGACTACGAGCAGTACTTC. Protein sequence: CSVEDTDYEQYF.

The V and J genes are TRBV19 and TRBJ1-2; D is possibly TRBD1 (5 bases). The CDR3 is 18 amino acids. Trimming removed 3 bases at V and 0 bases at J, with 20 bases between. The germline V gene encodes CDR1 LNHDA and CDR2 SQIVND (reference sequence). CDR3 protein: CASSMGQDRYPANYGYTF. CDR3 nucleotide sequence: TGTGCCAGTAGTATGGGGCAGGATCGGTATCCGGCTAACTATGGCTACACCTTC.

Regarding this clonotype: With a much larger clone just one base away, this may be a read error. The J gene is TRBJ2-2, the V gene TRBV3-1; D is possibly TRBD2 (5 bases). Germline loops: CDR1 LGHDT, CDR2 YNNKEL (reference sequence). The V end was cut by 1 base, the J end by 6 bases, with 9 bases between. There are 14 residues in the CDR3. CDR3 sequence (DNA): TGTGCCAGCAGCCAAGGGACTGGCCCCGGGGAGCTGTTTTTT. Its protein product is CASSQGTGPGELFF.